The TCR beta chain described here comes from a study of shared clonotypes between healthy human individuals. Study observations and caveats: In contrast to clonotypes shared by all four donors, non-shared clonotypes had lower generation probabilities.

Naive CD8 isolation took CD45RO-negative cells positively selected for CCR7 and excluded terminally differentiated effector memory CD45RA+ cells. V was trimmed by 3 bases and J by 5 bases, leaving 12 bases between them. In germline, CDR1 is SGDLS, CDR2 YYNGEE. The CDR3 covers 13 residues. Regarding this clone: Its target is unknown.

Assay execution proceeded at the deep level. Sequenced by immunoSEQ multiplex PCR; TCRdb stores in-frame clones only, minus some. The sample carries about 580,000 clones, roughly 98% recorded once. The sample was naive CD8+ T cells sorted from blood. The chain is built from TRBV9 and TRBJ2-7; perhaps D is TRBD1 or TRBD2 (6 bases each). The clonotype comes from a man aged 25 to 45 in good health. The CDR3 is CASSEGGSNEQYF. DNA of the CDR3: TGTGCCAGCAGCGAGGGGGGTAGTAACGAGCAGTACTTC. The entire variable domain, with the rest obtained from reference TRBV9 and TRBJ2-7, is as follows: DSGVTQTPKHLITATGQRVTLRCSPRSGDLSVYWYQQSLDQGLQFLIQYYNGEERAKGNILERFSAQQFPDLHSELNLSSLELGDSALYFCASSEGGSNEQYFGPGTRLTVT.